This passage covers 21 T cell receptor beta chains from one sample sequenced in a study of PD-L1 blockade in urothelial cancer. The time point is: pretreatment peripheral blood. Generated by immunoSEQ multiplex PCR, the TCRdb table keeps only in-frame clones and is missing some. The sample includes about 80,000 clones, approximately 80% of them seen just once. The source material was PBMCs, sampled around atezolizumab (anti-PD-L1) treatment. The source of these receptors is a man aged 40-49 years with urothelial cancer.

The DNA of the CDR3 is TGTGCCAGCAGTCCTCAGTTTGCAGCCAGGGGGCTTGGGATGAACACTGAAGCTTTCTTT. Protein: CASSPQFAARGLGMNTEAFF. The rearrangement uses TRBV28 and TRBJ1-1; 8 nucleotides match TRBD1. The V gene's germline CDR1 is MDHEN and CDR2 SYDVKM. This CDR3 is 20 amino acids long. Losses at the gene ends were 5 bases for V and 0 bases for J; bases not matched to a gene: 20.

The chain uses TRBV30 and TRBJ1-1; D is uncertain. The CDR3 extends over 16 amino acids. Germline V lookup: CDR1 GTSNPN, CDR2 SVGIG (reference sequence). Trimming pared 0 bases from V and 1 base from J, leaving 15 bases between. The CDR3 loop reads CAWSVRSRLTNTEAFF. CDR3 bases: TGTGCCTGGAGTGTTCGATCGAGACTTACGAACACTGAAGCTTTCTTT.

This chain uses TRBV5-5 with TRBJ2-7; 7 bases align to TRBD1. Unmatched junction bases numbered 8, after V lost 4 bases and J lost 1 base. This CDR3 region has 15 residues. CDR1 is SGHKS, CDR2 YYEKEE, per germline (reference sequence). The CDR3 DNA sequence: TGTGCCAGCAGCGCGCCGGGACAGAATTCCTACGAGCAGTACTTC. It translates to CASSAPGQNSYEQYF.

This chain connects TRBV11-1 to TRBJ2-1; 7 positions agree with TRBD2. The CDR3 is 16 residues long. The germline CDR1 and CDR2 sequences are SGHAT and FQDESV (reference sequence). The V gene end was trimmed by 3 bases and the J gene end by 5 bases; junction bases not matched to a gene: 10. The CDR3 coding sequence is TGTGCCAGCAGCTTGAAGGCGGGAGTGAGAGACAATGAGCAGTTCTTC. The encoded protein is CASSLKAGVRDNEQFF.

J is TRBJ2-7 and V is TRBV10-3, with a possible D match to TRBD2 (5 bases). The CDR3 covers 15 residues. V lost 0 bases and J 0 bases, leaving 9 bases between the germline ends. Germline V gene lookup returns CDR1 ENHRY and CDR2 SYGVKD. The CDR3 is CAISESSSSSYEQYF. The CDR3 DNA reads as TGTGCCATCAGTGAGTCTTCTAGCAGCTCCTACGAGCAGTACTTC.

The gene calls are TRBV4-3 and TRBJ1-1; TRBD1 might be the D (6 bases). From germline, CDR1 is LGHNA and CDR2 YSLEER. Trimming took off 7 bases at V and 1 base at J, with 10 bases between the two ends. The CDR3 covers 13 residues. This CDR3 is CASKGQTNTEAFF. CDR3 DNA sequence: TGCGCCAGCAAGGGACAAACGAACACTGAAGCTTTCTTT.

The chain has TRBV15 and TRBJ2-3, with 11 bases identical to TRBD1. The V and J ends lost 5 bases and 4 bases, in that order; junction bases with no gene match: 5. The CDR3 totals 15 residues. CDR1 and CDR2 (germline): LNHNV, YYDKDF (reference sequence). CDR3 nucleotide sequence: TGTGCCACCAGCGAGGGACAGGGGGGCGCAGATACGCAGTATTTT. Translating gives CATSEGQGGADTQYF.

V is TRBV21-1 and J is TRBJ1-5; the table's D call TRBD1 went unverified against the DNA. TRBV21-1 is a documented pseudogene. The CDR3 is made up of 14 amino acids. The CDR3 is CASTSRTGKEPQHF. CDR3 coding DNA: TGTGCCAGCACCTCACGGACAGGGAAGGAGCCCCAGCATTTT.

This chain joins TRBV6-5 and TRBJ2-7, with 7 bases lining up with TRBD2. CDR1 and CDR2 (germline): MNHEY, SVGAGI. J gave up 1 base and V 8 bases, and 11 bases lay outside the gene matches. CDR3 length equals 15 residues. The CDR3 bases are TGTGCCAGCCACGAAGGGTCAGCGGGGTCCTACGAGCAGTACTTC. Translated: CASHEGSAGSYEQYF.

V and J are TRBV27 and TRBJ1-2; unclear D gene. This CDR3 region has 13 residues. With 6 bases removed from V and 8 bases from J, the gap between germline ends came to 16 bases. Germline V lookup: CDR1 MNHEY, CDR2 SMNVEV (reference sequence). The DNA of the CDR3 is TGTGCCAGCAGCTCCTCTCCGACGGGAGGCTACACCTTC. This codes for CASSSSPTGGYTF.

Only one count was recorded for this clone. The chain couples TRBV7-6 to TRBJ2-7; 8 bases map to TRBD1. Germline-derived CDR1 and CDR2 are SGHVS and FNYEAQ. This CDR3 region has 14 residues. Trimming took 4 bases from V and 2 from J; bases not matched to a gene: 4. CDR3 in amino acids: CASSSRQGPYEQYF. CDR3 nucleotides: TGTGCCAGCAGCTCAAGACAGGGGCCCTACGAGCAGTACTTC.

This clone was picked up one time. The V call is TRBV28, the J call TRBJ1-2; TRBD1 matches 8 bases. J gave up 6 bases and V 5 bases, and 5 bases lay outside the gene matches. The CDR3 extends over 13 amino acids. Per the germline V gene, CDR1 is MDHEN and CDR2 is SYDVKM. The CDR3 DNA is TGTGCCAGCAGTAGTACAGGGGGAGATGGCTACACCTTC. It codes for CASSSTGGDGYTF.

V gene TRBV2 combines with J gene TRBJ2-5; 10 positions match TRBD2. The CDR3 totals 15 residues. The V gene's germline CDR1 is SNHLY and CDR2 FYNNEI. J lost 4 bases, V lost 6 bases, and 8 bases had no gene match. CDR3 region: CASRGLARGGETQYF. CDR3 DNA: TGTGCCAGCAGGGGACTAGCGCGGGGGGGAGAGACCCAGTACTTC.

The chain has TRBV6-6 and TRBJ1-5, with D possibly matching TRBD1 (5 bases). The CDR3 loop spans 13 amino acids. Trimming shortened V by 2 bases and J by 3 bases, and 5 bases separated the two germline ends. Germline V lookup: CDR1 MNHNY, CDR2 SVGAGI (reference sequence). CDR3 sequence (DNA): TGTGCCAGCAGTTACGGGGCCAATCAGCCCCAGCATTTT. Translated: CASSYGANQPQHF.

The rearrangement uses TRBV6-5 and TRBJ2-3, with D perhaps TRBD2 (6 bases). The CDR3 loop spans 14 amino acids. Germline loops: CDR1 MNHEY, CDR2 SVGAGI. The V and J ends lost 6 bases and 4 bases respectively, with 14 bases between them. The CDR3 nucleotides are TGTGCCAGCAGAAAACTAGCTAGCGCAGATACGCAGTATTTT. Translating gives CASRKLASADTQYF.

V usage is TRBV4-1 and J usage is TRBJ2-7; 11 nucleotides agree with TRBD2. Losses at the gene ends were 4 bases for V and 5 bases for J; bases not matched to a gene: 4. Looked up from germline, CDR1 is MGHRA and CDR2 is YSYEKL. CDR3 length equals 14 residues. The chain's CDR3 is CASSRTSGSHEQYF. CDR3 sequence (DNA): TGCGCCAGCAGCCGAACTAGCGGGAGCCACGAGCAGTACTTC.

The CDR3 reads CASSQGGALGYNEQFF. DNA for the CDR3: TGTGCCAGCAGCCAAGGCGGGGCTTTGGGGTACAATGAGCAGTTCTTC. V is TRBV14 and J is TRBJ2-1; perhaps TRBD2 as D (6 bases). V was shortened by 1 base and J by 4 bases, with 14 bases between the two germline ends. This CDR3 contains 16 residues. Germline-derived CDR1 and CDR2 are SGHDN and FVKESK.

The chain combines TRBV9 with TRBJ2-2, with 7 bases identical to TRBD2. J was trimmed by 0 bases and V by 4 bases; bases with no gene match: 3. Germline CDR1 is SGDLS and CDR2 is YYNGEE. The length of the CDR3 is 15 residues. This CDR3 is CASSLGLANTGELFF. CDR3 DNA: TGTGCCAGCAGCCTTGGACTAGCGAACACCGGGGAGCTGTTTTTT.

This clone was found a few times. The rearrangement links TRBV7-9 to TRBJ1-2, with D possibly matching TRBD1 (6 bases). CDR1 and CDR2 (germline): SEHNR, FQNEAQ (reference sequence). Trimming left V 0 bases short and J 4 bases short, with 12 bases between. The CDR3 contains 15 residues. The CDR3 is CASSLARGGPYGYTF. The CDR3 DNA reads TGTGCCAGCAGCTTAGCCCGAGGGGGACCCTATGGCTACACCTTC.

This chain links TRBV29-1 with TRBJ1-2; 8 nucleotides align to TRBD1. J gave up 7 bases and V 2 bases, and 12 bases lay outside the gene matches. This CDR3 has 15 residues. Germline V gene data show CDR1 as SQVTM and CDR2 as ANQGSEA. In nucleotides, the CDR3 is TGCAGCGTTGAAAACGCCAGGGGGCAGGGCTTTGGCTACACCTTC. Amino acids: CSVENARGQGFGYTF.

The rearrangement uses TRBV19 and TRBJ2-7, with D hard to call. Germline CDR1 LNHDA, CDR2 SQIVND (reference sequence). V gave up 3 bases and J gave up 2 bases, with 17 bases separating them. This CDR3 region has 16 residues. As DNA, the CDR3 is TGTGCCAGTAGTATCGTCTTAGCAAAAGGAGCCTACGAGCAGTACTTC. This sequence encodes CASSIVLAKGAYEQYF.